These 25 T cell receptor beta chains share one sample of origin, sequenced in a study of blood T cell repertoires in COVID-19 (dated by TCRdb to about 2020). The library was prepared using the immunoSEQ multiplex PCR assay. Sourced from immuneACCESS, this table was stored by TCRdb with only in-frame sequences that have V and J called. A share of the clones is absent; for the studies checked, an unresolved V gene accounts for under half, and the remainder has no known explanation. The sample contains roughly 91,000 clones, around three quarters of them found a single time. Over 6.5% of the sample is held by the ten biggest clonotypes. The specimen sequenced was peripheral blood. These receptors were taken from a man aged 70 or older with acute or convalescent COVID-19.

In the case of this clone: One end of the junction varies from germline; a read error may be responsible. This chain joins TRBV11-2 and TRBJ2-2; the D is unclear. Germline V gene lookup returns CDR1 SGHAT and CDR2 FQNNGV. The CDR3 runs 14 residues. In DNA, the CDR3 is TGTGCCAGCAGCTTACGCAGGAACGCCGGGGAGCTGTTTTTT. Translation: CASSLRRNAGELFF.

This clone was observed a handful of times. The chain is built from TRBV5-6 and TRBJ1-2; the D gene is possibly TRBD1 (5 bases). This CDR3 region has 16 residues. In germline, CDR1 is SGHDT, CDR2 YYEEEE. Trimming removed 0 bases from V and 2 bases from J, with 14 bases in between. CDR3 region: CASSLAMGRVNYGYTF. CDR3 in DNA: TGTGCCAGCAGCTTGGCCATGGGCAGGGTGAACTATGGCTACACCTTC.

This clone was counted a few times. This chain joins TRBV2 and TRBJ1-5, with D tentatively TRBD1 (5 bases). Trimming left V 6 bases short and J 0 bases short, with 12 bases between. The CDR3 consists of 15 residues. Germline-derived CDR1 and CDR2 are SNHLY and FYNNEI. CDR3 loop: CASSKLDSSNQPQHF. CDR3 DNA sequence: TGTGCCAGCAGCAAACTCGACAGTAGCAATCAGCCCCAGCATTTT.

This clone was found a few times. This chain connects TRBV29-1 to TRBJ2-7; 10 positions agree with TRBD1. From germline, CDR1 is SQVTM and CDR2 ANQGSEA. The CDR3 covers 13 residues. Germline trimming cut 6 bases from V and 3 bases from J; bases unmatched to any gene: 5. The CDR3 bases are TGCAGCGTCCAGACAGGGGGCGGCTACGAGCAGTACTTC. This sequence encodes CSVQTGGGYEQYF.

The CDR3 loop is CASGAPSSGDTDTQYF. The CDR3, as DNA: TGTGCTAGTGGGGCCCCATCTTCGGGAGACACAGATACGCAGTATTTT. J is TRBJ2-3 and V is TRBV12-5; TRBD2 is a possible D gene (6 bases). Germline V lookup: CDR1 LGHNT, CDR2 FRNRAP. With 6 bases removed from V and 2 bases from J, the gap between germline ends came to 18 bases. There are 16 residues in the CDR3.

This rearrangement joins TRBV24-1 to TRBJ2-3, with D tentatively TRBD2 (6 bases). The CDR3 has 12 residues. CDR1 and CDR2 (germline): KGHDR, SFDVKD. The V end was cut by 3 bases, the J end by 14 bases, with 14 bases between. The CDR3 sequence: CATSDEDYVLYF. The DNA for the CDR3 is TGTGCCACCAGTGATGAGGACTACGTACTGTATTTT.

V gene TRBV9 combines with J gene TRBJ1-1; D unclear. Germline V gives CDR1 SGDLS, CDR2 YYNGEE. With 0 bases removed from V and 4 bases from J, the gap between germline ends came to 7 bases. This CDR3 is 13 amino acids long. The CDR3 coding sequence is TGTGCCAGCAGCGTAGCACCGAGCACTGAAGCTTTCTTT. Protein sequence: CASSVAPSTEAFF.

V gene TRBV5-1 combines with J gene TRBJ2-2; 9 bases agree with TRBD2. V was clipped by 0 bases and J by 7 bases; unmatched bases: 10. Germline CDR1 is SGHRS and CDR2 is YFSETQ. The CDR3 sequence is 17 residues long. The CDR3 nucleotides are TGCGCCAGCAGCTTGGCTGCGCGGGGGGGCCCGGTCGGGGAGCTGTTTTTT. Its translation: CASSLAARGGPVGELFF. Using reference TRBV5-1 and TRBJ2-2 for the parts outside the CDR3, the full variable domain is KAGVTQTPRYLIKTRGQQVTLSCSPISGHRSVSWYQQTPGQGLQFLFEYFSETQRNKGNFPGRFSGRQFSNSRSEMNVSTLELGDSALYLCASSLAARGGPVGELFFGEGSRLTVL.

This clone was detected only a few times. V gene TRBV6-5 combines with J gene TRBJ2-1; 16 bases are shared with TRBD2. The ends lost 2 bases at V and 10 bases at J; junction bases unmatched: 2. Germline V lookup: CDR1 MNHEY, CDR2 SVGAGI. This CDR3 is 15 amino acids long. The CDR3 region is CASSYGTSGGGEQFF. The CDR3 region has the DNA TGTGCCAGCAGTTACGGGACTAGCGGGGGGGGCGAGCAGTTCTTC.

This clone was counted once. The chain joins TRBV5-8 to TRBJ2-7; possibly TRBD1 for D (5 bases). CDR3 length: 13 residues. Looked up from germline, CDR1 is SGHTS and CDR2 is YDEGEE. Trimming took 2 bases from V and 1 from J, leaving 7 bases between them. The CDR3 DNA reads TGTGCCAGCAGCTTAAGGGGTTCCTACGAGCAGTACTTC. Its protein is CASSLRGSYEQYF.

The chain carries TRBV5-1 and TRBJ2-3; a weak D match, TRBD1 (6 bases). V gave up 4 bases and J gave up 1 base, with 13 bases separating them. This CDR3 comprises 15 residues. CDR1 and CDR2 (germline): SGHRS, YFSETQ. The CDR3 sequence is CASSKAGAGTDTQYF. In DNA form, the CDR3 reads TGCGCCAGCAGCAAGGCAGGGGCTGGCACAGATACGCAGTATTTT.

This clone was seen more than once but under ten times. This CDR3 reads CASSQDPAGGPDTQYF. Here the CDR3 DNA reads TGTGCCAGCAGCCAAGACCCAGCGGGAGGGCCAGATACGCAGTATTTT. The chain combines TRBV4-2 with TRBJ2-3; 10 bases match TRBD2. This CDR3 is built from 16 residues. V shed 0 bases, J shed 4 bases, and the junction held 4 bases outside the gene matches. Germline V gene lookup returns CDR1 LGHNA and CDR2 YNFKEQ.

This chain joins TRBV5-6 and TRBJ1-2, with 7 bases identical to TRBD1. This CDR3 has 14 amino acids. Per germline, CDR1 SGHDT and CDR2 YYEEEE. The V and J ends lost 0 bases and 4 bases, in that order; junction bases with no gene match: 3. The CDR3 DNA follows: TGTGCCAGCAGCTTGGGACAGGGAGCCTATGGCTACACCTTC. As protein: CASSLGQGAYGYTF.

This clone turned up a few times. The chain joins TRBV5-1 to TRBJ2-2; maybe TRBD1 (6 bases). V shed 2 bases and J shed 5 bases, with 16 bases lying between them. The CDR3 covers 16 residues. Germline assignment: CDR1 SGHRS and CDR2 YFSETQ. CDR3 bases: TGCGCCAGCAGCTTTCGGACAGCCGGAACAACCGGGGAGCTGTTTTTT. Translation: CASSFRTAGTTGELFF. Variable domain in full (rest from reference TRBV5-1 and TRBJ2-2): KAGVTQTPRYLIKTRGQQVTLSCSPISGHRSVSWYQQTPGQGLQFLFEYFSETQRNKGNFPGRFSGRQFSNSRSEMNVSTLELGDSALYLCASSFRTAGTTGELFFGEGSRLTVL.

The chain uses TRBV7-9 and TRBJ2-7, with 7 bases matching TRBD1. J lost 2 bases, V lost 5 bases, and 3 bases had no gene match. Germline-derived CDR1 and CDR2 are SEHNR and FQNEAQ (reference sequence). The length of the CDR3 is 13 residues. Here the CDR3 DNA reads TGTGCCAGCAGCCCGGGACAGCCCTACGAGCAGTACGTC. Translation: CASSPGQPYEQYV.

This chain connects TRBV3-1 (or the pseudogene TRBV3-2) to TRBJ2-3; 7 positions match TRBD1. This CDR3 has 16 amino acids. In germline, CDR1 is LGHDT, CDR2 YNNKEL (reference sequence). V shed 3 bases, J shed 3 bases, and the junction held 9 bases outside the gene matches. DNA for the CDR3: TGTGCCAGCAGCCACCCGACAGGGCCGTTAACAGATACGCAGTATTTT. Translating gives CASSHPTGPLTDTQYF.

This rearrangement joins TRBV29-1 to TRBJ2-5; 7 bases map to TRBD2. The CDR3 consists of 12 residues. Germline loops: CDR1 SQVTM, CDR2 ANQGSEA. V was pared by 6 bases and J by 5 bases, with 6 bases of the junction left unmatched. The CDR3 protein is CSVADGRETQYF. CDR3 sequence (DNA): TGCAGCGTCGCGGACGGGAGGGAGACCCAGTACTTC.

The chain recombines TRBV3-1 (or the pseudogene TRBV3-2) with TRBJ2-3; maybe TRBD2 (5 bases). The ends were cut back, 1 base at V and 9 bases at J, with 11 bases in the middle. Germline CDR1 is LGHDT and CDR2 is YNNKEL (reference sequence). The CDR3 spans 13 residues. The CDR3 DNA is TGTGCCAGCAGCCAAGTCCGCAGCGGAACGCAGTATTTT. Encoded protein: CASSQVRSGTQYF.

CDR3 in amino acids: CASSQRGTYNEQFF. The CDR3 region has the DNA TGTGCCAGCAGCCAACGGGGAACCTACAATGAGCAGTTCTTC. This chain joins TRBV3-1 (or the pseudogene TRBV3-2) and TRBJ2-1; D is possibly TRBD2 (5 bases). The CDR3 is 14 amino acids. Germline V gene data show CDR1 as LGHDT and CDR2 as YNNKEL (reference sequence). V lost 2 bases and J lost 2, with 7 bases in between.

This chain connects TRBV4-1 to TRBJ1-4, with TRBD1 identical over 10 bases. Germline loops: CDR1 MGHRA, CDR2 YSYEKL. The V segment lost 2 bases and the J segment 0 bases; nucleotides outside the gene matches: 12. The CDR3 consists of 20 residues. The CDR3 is CASSQYPGQGTISTNEKLFF. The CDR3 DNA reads TGCGCCAGCAGCCAATATCCGGGACAGGGGACCATTTCAACTAATGAAAAACTGTTTTTT.

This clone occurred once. The CDR3 sequence is CAWKGEDSGGDGYTF. The CDR3 coding sequence is TGTGCCTGGAAAGGCGAAGACTCCGGTGGCGATGGCTACACCTTC. The gene calls are TRBV30 and TRBJ1-2; D is unclear. Germline V CDR1 and CDR2: GTSNPN, SVGIG (reference sequence). This CDR3 has 15 amino acids. V lost 4 bases and J lost 6, with 21 bases in between. Supplemented by reference TRBV30 and TRBJ1-2, the full variable domain reads SQTIHQWPATLVQPVGSPLSLECTVEGTSNPNLYWYRQAAGRGLQLLFYSVGIGQISSEVPQNLSASRPQDRQFILSSKKLLLSDSGFYLCAWKGEDSGGDGYTFGSGTRLTVV.

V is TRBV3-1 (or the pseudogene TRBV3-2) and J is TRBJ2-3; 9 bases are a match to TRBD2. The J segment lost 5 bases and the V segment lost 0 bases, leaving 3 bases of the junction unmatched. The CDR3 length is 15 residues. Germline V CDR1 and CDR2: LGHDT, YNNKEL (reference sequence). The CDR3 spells CASSQDSGSIDTQYF. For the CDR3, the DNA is TGTGCCAGCAGCCAAGATAGCGGGAGTATAGATACGCAGTATTTT.

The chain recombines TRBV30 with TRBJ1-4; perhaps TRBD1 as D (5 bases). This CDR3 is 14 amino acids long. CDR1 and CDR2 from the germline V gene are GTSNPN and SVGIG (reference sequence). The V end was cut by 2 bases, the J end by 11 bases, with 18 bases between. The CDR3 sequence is CAWSYPGGERKLFF. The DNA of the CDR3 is TGTGCCTGGAGTTACCCCGGAGGGGAGCGGAAACTGTTTTTT.

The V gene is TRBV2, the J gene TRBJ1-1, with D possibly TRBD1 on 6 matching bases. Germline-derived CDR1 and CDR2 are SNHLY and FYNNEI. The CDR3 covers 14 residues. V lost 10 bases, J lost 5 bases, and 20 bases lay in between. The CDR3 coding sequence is TGTGCCACCACGCTAGGGAGGGGGGGGACTGAAGCTTTCTTT. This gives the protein CATTLGRGGTEAFF.

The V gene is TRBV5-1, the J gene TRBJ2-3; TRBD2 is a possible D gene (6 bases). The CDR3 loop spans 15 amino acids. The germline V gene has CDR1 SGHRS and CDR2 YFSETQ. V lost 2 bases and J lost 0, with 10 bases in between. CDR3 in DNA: TGCGCCAGCAGCTTATACGGGGGTAGCACAGATACGCAGTATTTT. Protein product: CASSLYGGSTDTQYF.